Below are 27 T cell receptor beta chains sequenced from a single sample in a study of shared clonotypes between healthy human individuals. Using immunoSEQ multiplex PCR, the repertoire was profiled, and TCRdb retains in-frame clones only, with some absent. This table holds roughly 2.6 million clones, around 94% found once. The sample was naive CD4+ T cells sorted from blood. Documented subset: CD45RA+ positively selected. All receptors derive from a man aged 18-30 years in good health.

The chain links TRBV5-5 to TRBJ2-2; no firm D call. CDR3 length: 14 residues. V was trimmed by 4 bases and J by 5 bases, leaving 12 bases between them. Germline V gene sequence: CDR1 SGHKS, CDR2 YYEKEE (reference sequence). Here the CDR3 reads CASSPEADTGELFF. CDR3 DNA: TGTGCCAGCAGCCCCGAGGCAGATACCGGGGAGCTGTTTTTT.

This clone was seen just once. The chain combines TRBV6-5 with TRBJ1-2; perhaps TRBD1 as D (5 bases). This CDR3 is built from 13 residues. V gave up 2 bases and J gave up 7 bases, with 11 bases separating them. Germline CDR1 and CDR2: MNHEY and SVGAGI. The CDR3 DNA reads as TGTGCCAGCAGTTACAGACAGACGACTGGCTACACCTTC. Translation: CASSYRQTTGYTF.

The rearrangement joins TRBV4-3 to TRBJ2-1; 11 nucleotides agree with TRBD2. V lost 0 bases and J lost 6; bases outside the gene matches: 4. Germline CDR1 is LGHNA and CDR2 is YSLEER. CDR3 length: 16 amino acids. The CDR3 DNA reads TGCGCCAGCAGCCAAGACTCCGGGACTAGCGGCAATGAGCAGTTCTTC. Protein: CASSQDSGTSGNEQFF.

This clone occurred once. The chain recombines TRBV9 with TRBJ2-1; TRBD2 aligns across 8 bases. The CDR3 spans 15 residues. Germline V gene sequence: CDR1 SGDLS, CDR2 YYNGEE. The junction had 6 bases not matched to a gene; V was cut back by 0 bases and J by 7 bases. CDR3 coding DNA: TGTGCCAGCAGCGTAGATGGGACTAGGAAGAATGAGCAGTTCTTC. It codes for CASSVDGTRKNEQFF.

The V call is TRBV19, the J call TRBJ2-7; 8 positions agree with TRBD1. J was trimmed by 3 bases and V by 1 base; bases with no gene match: 2. The CDR3 covers 14 residues. Germline V gene lookup returns CDR1 LNHDA and CDR2 SQIVND (reference sequence). This CDR3 reads CASSIAGGNYEQYF. CDR3 DNA: TGTGCCAGTAGTATAGCAGGGGGCAACTACGAGCAGTACTTC.

The gene calls are TRBV7-3 and TRBJ2-5, with D possibly being TRBD2 (6 bases). Trimming cost V 3 bases and J 2 bases, with 16 bases left between them. The CDR3 is 16 amino acids. Germline loops: CDR1 SGHTA, CDR2 FQGTGA. Here the CDR3 reads CASSFLRRERQETQYF. The CDR3 DNA reads TGTGCCAGCAGCTTTCTCCGGAGGGAGAGGCAAGAGACCCAGTACTTC. The full variable domain, completed using reference TRBV7-3 and TRBJ2-5, is GAGVSQTPSNKVTEKGKYVELRCDPISGHTALYWYRQSLGQGPEFLIYFQGTGAADDSGLPNDRFFAVRPEGSVSTLKIQRTERGDSAVYLCASSFLRRERQETQYFGPGTRLLVL.

The chain uses TRBV19 and TRBJ2-6, with 8 bases matching TRBD1. V lost 5 bases, J lost 2 bases, and 17 bases stayed unmatched. Germline assignment: CDR1 LNHDA and CDR2 SQIVND (reference sequence). This CDR3 contains 20 residues. CDR3 nucleotides: TGTGCCAGTAGTTCCCTTTCCGGACAGGGAGGCCTTCCTGGGGCCAACGTCCTGACTTTC. The encoded protein is CASSSLSGQGGLPGANVLTF. The whole variable domain, remainder taken from reference TRBV19 and TRBJ2-6, is DGGITQSPKYLFRKEGQNVTLSCEQNLNHDAMYWYRQDPGQGLRLIYYSQIVNDFQKGDIAEGYSVSREKKESFPLTVTSAQKNPTAFYLCASSSLSGQGGLPGANVLTFGAGSRLTVL.

The V and J genes are TRBV4-1 and TRBJ1-1; TRBD1 might be the D (6 bases). Germline values: CDR1 MGHRA, CDR2 YSYEKL. The CDR3 covers 13 residues. Trimming took off 5 bases at V and 4 bases at J, with 11 bases between the two ends. The CDR3 loop is CASSEGGVTEAFF. Written as DNA, the CDR3 is TGCGCCAGCAGCGAGGGGGGGGTCACTGAAGCTTTCTTT.

The CDR3 loop is CASSLEGAGSNQPQHF. CDR3 coding DNA: TGCGCCAGCAGCTTGGAGGGGGCAGGGAGCAATCAGCCCCAGCATTTT. The V gene is TRBV5-1, the J gene TRBJ1-5; 7 bases align to TRBD1. CDR1 is SGHRS, CDR2 YFSETQ, per germline. The V gene end was trimmed by 0 bases and the J gene end by 1 base; junction bases not matched to a gene: 4. This CDR3 has 16 residues.

J is TRBJ2-3 and V is TRBV10-1; maybe TRBD1 (5 bases). From germline, CDR1 is WNHNN and CDR2 SYGVQD (reference sequence). The CDR3 is 13 amino acids. The V and J ends lost 4 bases and 3 bases respectively, with 8 bases between them. The CDR3: CASSVGATDTQYF. The CDR3 nucleotides read TGCGCCAGCAGTGTTGGGGCAACAGATACGCAGTATTTT.

The CDR3 loop reads CASSLQGAGETQYF. CDR3 DNA: TGTGCCAGCAGCCTACAGGGGGCTGGAGAGACCCAGTACTTC. The chain joins TRBV11-3 to TRBJ2-5; 9 nucleotides match TRBD1. There are 14 residues in the CDR3. Germline V CDR1 and CDR2: SGHNT, YENEEA. The junction had 5 bases not matched to a gene; V was cut back by 5 bases and J by 4 bases. The full variable domain, with the rest looked up from reference TRBV11-3 and TRBJ2-5, is EAGVVQSPRYKIIEKKQPVAFWCNPISGHNTLYWYLQNLGQGPELLIRYENEEAVDDSQLPKDRFSAERLKGVDSTLKIQPAELGDSAVYLCASSLQGAGETQYFGPGTRLLVL.

The chain is built from TRBV29-1 and TRBJ2-2; D may correspond to TRBD1 or TRBD2 (7 bases each). Germline V gene sequence: CDR1 SQVTM, CDR2 ANQGSEA. The CDR3 is 13 amino acids. The CDR3 DNA reads TGCAGTTGTGGCAGGGGGAGGGCCGGGGAGCTGTTTTTT. It specifies CSCGRGRAGELFF.

The chain joins TRBV10-3 to TRBJ2-1; D is possibly TRBD2 (6 bases). The germline V gene encodes CDR1 ENHRY and CDR2 SYGVKD. The V end lost 7 bases, the J end lost 10 bases, and 20 bases lay between the germline ends. The CDR3 consists of 14 residues. CDR3 in amino acids: CAITPWRDLGEQFF. In nucleotides, the CDR3 is TGTGCCATCACCCCTTGGCGGGACCTCGGAGAGCAGTTCTTC.

CDR3 amino acids: CASSLTEPNEQFF. CDR3 coding DNA: TGTGCCAGCAGTTTGACCGAACCCAATGAGCAGTTCTTC. The V gene is TRBV28, the J gene TRBJ2-1; D gene uncertain. The CDR3 consists of 13 residues. V lost 3 bases to trimming and J lost 6 bases, with 9 bases between them. Germline assignment: CDR1 MDHEN and CDR2 SYDVKM.

The V and J genes are TRBV4-1 and TRBJ2-1, with 9 bases fitting TRBD2. V shed 1 base, J shed 6 bases, and the junction held 10 bases outside the gene matches. Germline loops: CDR1 MGHRA, CDR2 YSYEKL. The CDR3 consists of 17 residues. DNA of the CDR3: TGCGCCAGCAGCCAAGGCATTAGCGGGAGATTGGGCAATGAGCAGTTCTTC. Translated: CASSQGISGRLGNEQFF.

This clone was counted once. This chain connects TRBV5-1 to TRBJ1-2; 7 bases line up with TRBD1. This CDR3 has 15 amino acids. V lost 0 bases, J lost 4 bases, and 6 bases stayed unmatched. Germline V gene data show CDR1 as SGHRS and CDR2 as YFSETQ. CDR3 region: CASSLGPGGSYGYTF. CDR3 bases: TGCGCCAGCAGCTTGGGCCCAGGGGGAAGCTATGGCTACACCTTC.

With respect to this clone: This CDR3 is also generated by other DNA sequences in the sample. The chain couples TRBV10-3 to TRBJ1-4; D is possibly TRBD1 (5 bases). Germline V CDR1 and CDR2: ENHRY, SYGVKD. V shed 0 bases and J shed 5 bases, with 10 bases lying between them. The CDR3 runs 15 residues. CDR3 DNA: TGTGCCATCAGTGAGTCGGGGACGGAAAATGAAAAACTGTTTTTT. This encodes CAISESGTENEKLFF.

Here the CDR3 reads CASSWTNYGYTF. CDR3 nucleotide sequence: TGTGCCAGCTCTTGGACTAACTATGGCTACACCTTC. The chain links TRBV25-1 to TRBJ1-2; D ambiguous. This CDR3 spans 12 amino acids. V was cut by 8 bases and J by 0 bases, with 7 bases left in between. Germline V lookup: CDR1 MGHDK, CDR2 SYGVNS.

The chain employs TRBV5-8 and TRBJ2-3; TRBD1 or TRBD2 may be the D gene (6 bases each). Germline V gene data show CDR1 as SGHTS and CDR2 as YDEGEE. The CDR3 loop spans 15 amino acids. V was cut by 4 bases and J by 0 bases, with 12 bases left in between. CDR3 DNA: TGTGCCAGCAGCCCACGGGGGCGGAGCACAGATACGCAGTATTTT. Translating gives CASSPRGRSTDTQYF.

The genes are TRBV6-4 and TRBJ2-1, with 12 nucleotides matching TRBD2. The junction had 6 bases not matched to a gene; V was cut back by 6 bases and J by 9 bases. Germline-derived CDR1 and CDR2 are MRHNA and SNTAGT. This CDR3 region has 14 residues. CDR3 nucleotides: TGTGCCAGCAGGATGACTAGCGGGAGTACTGAGCAGTTCTTC. This translates into CASRMTSGSTEQFF.

This chain joins TRBV5-1 and TRBJ1-5; no reliable D call. Germline CDR1 reads SGHRS; CDR2 reads YFSETQ. Trimming stripped 0 bases from V and 7 bases from J, with 14 bases between. The CDR3 has 15 amino acids. CDR3 region: CASSLDWSAGQPQHF. CDR3 nucleotide sequence: TGCGCCAGCAGCTTGGATTGGTCCGCGGGGCAGCCCCAGCATTTT. Combining the CDR3 with reference TRBV5-1 and TRBJ1-5 gives the whole variable domain KAGVTQTPRYLIKTRGQQVTLSCSPISGHRSVSWYQQTPGQGLQFLFEYFSETQRNKGNFPGRFSGRQFSNSRSEMNVSTLELGDSALYLCASSLDWSAGQPQHFGDGTRLSIL.

The chain joins TRBV7-2 to TRBJ2-3, with D perhaps TRBD2 (6 bases). Germline values: CDR1 SGHTA, CDR2 FQGNSA. The CDR3 is 14 residues long. Deletions cut 1 base from V and 6 bases from J, with 11 bases between. CDR3 region: CASSLGLAYDTQYF. CDR3 nucleotides: TGTGCCAGCAGCTTAGGCCTAGCGTACGATACGCAGTATTTT.

This rearrangement joins TRBV19 to TRBJ1-6; 8 nucleotides agree with TRBD1. V shed 3 bases and J 10 bases; nucleotides not matched to a gene: 8. Germline V gene lookup returns CDR1 LNHDA and CDR2 SQIVND (reference sequence). The length of the CDR3 is 15 residues. CDR3 amino acids: CASSIWTGPGSPLHF. The DNA for the CDR3 is TGTGCCAGTAGTATTTGGACAGGGCCTGGGTCACCCCTCCACTTT. Supplemented by reference TRBV19 and TRBJ1-6, the full variable domain reads DGGITQSPKYLFRKEGQNVTLSCEQNLNHDAMYWYRQDPGQGLRLIYYSQIVNDFQKGDIAEGYSVSREKKESFPLTVTSAQKNPTAFYLCASSIWTGPGSPLHFGNGTRLTVT.

J is TRBJ1-5 and V is TRBV5-6; the D gene is possibly TRBD1 (6 bases). CDR1 SGHDT and CDR2 YYEEEE come from the germline V gene. V dropped 3 bases and J dropped 0 bases, with 10 bases sitting between them. This CDR3 comprises 15 residues. CDR3 nucleotide sequence: TGTGCCAGCAGCTCGTGGGACACTAGCAATCAGCCCCAGCATTTT. It specifies CASSSWDTSNQPQHF.

The chain combines TRBV10-1 with TRBJ1-2; D gene ambiguous. CDR1 and CDR2 (germline): WNHNN, SYGVQD (reference sequence). The CDR3 covers 12 residues. V was pared by 6 bases and J by 3 bases, with 8 bases between. The CDR3 spells CASSDGYYGYTF. The CDR3 bases are TGCGCCAGCAGCGACGGATACTATGGCTACACCTTC.

This clone was seen once. DNA for the CDR3: TGTGCCAGTAGTTTTTCCAGAAAAAACATTCAGTACTTC. Translating gives CASSFSRKNIQYF. The chain couples TRBV19 to TRBJ2-4; D ambiguous. V was trimmed by 5 bases and J by 4 bases, leaving 9 bases between them. The CDR3 has 13 residues. Germline V lookup: CDR1 LNHDA, CDR2 SQIVND (reference sequence).

The chain links TRBV9 to TRBJ2-3, with 9 bases aligning to TRBD2. Germline V CDR1 and CDR2: SGDLS, YYNGEE. The CDR3 loop spans 15 amino acids. Trimming cost V 0 bases and J 6 bases; bases outside gene matches: 5. The CDR3 DNA is TGTGCCAGCAGCGTAGGTGGCGGGGGGGCCGATACGCAGTATTTT. Amino acid sequence: CASSVGGGGADTQYF.